This is a list of T cell receptor beta chains from one sample in a study of neurological immune-mediated disorders. TCRdb itself ran the 5' RACE reads through MiXCR, one entry per CDR3 protein. The table has 50,000 or so distinct CDR3 sequences, roughly 4% seen once. What was sequenced was PBMCs. Receptors originate from a young man with multiple sclerosis. Both conserved end residues are part of each CDR3. Sizes are listed as how often the clone was seen (once, few, many) or a class if it is expanded.

V gene: TRBV5-6
clone size: many
J gene: TRBJ2-1
CDR3 protein: CASSLRTSGINEQFF

V gene: TRBV5-1
clone size: many
J gene: TRBJ2-4
CDR3 protein: CASSSGQGRNIQYF

V gene: TRBV7-2
clone size: many
J gene: TRBJ2-7
CDR3 protein: CASSPDISYEQYF

V gene: TRBV7-3
clone size: many
J gene: TRBJ2-3
CDR3 protein: CASSPQGGTLDLFDTQYF

V gene: TRBV20-1
clone size: few
J gene: TRBJ1-1
CDR3 protein: CSAQDRTNTEAFF

V gene: TRBV9
clone size: many
J gene: TRBJ1-6
CDR3 protein: CASSVGNSPLNF

V gene: TRBV28
clone size: many
J gene: TRBJ2-1
CDR3 protein: CASSPSDRAYNEQFF

V gene: TRBV13
clone size: many
J gene: TRBJ2-3
CDR3 protein: CASSLPSRGDTQYF

V gene: TRBV20-1
clone size: many
J gene: TRBJ2-1
CDR3 protein: CSAQGYNEQFF

V gene: TRBV9
clone size: many
J gene: TRBJ1-2
CDR3 protein: CASSPRQDYGYTF

V gene: TRBV5-1
clone size: many
J gene: TRBJ1-1
CDR3 protein: CASSLDRGASNTEAFF